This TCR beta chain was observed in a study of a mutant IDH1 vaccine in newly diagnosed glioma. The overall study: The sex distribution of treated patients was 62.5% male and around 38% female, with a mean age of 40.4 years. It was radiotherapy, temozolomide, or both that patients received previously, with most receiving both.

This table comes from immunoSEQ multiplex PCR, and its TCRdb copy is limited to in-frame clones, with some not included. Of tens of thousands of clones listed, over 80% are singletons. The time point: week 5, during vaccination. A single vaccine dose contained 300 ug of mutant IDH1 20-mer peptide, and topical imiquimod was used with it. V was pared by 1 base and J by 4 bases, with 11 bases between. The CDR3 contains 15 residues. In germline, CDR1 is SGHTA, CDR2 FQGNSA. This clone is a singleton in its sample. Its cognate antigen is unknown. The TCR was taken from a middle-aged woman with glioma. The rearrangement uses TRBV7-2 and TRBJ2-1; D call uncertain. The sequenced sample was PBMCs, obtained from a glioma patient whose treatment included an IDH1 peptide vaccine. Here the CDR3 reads CASSLVSGSYNEQFF. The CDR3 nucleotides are TGTGCCAGCAGCTTAGTATCTGGGTCTTACAATGAGCAGTTCTTC.